The rows below give T cell receptor beta chains drawn from one sample of a study of CD8+ T cells in alopecia areata. Generated by immunoSEQ multiplex PCR, the TCRdb table keeps only in-frame clones and is missing some. The table records more than 150,000 clones, about 60% of them present only once. This specimen was CD4+ T cells sorted from blood, taken at week 0. The source of these receptors is a human donor with alopecia areata. CDR3s leave out the opening cysteine and the closing phenylalanine or tryptophan. The D gene is left open where the match is weak.

J	V	D	CDR3
TRBJ2-3	TRBV29-1	.	SPTLTDTQY
TRBJ2-3	TRBV2	.	ASSVRTDTQY
TRBJ2-1	TRBV4-1	.	ASSQEWVVPYNEQF
TRBJ1-2	TRBV29-1	.	SVEDVRTGGYGYT
TRBJ1-6	TRBV5-1	.	ASSRTGPGSSPLH
TRBJ2-5	TRBV7-2	TRBD1	ASSLWTGQETQY
TRBJ1-2	TRBV29-1	TRBD1	SLRQGDYGYT
TRBJ2-5	TRBV29-1	.	SVAPTGIQETQY
TRBJ2-7	TRBV5-4	.	ASSSPDGTYEQY
TRBJ1-1	TRBV20-1	.	SAGVPTEAF
TRBJ2-2	TRBV30	.	ACTGYGELF
TRBJ1-2	TRBV5-1	.	ASSLEVLDYGYT
TRBJ1-2	TRBV4-2	.	ASSQEIGAEGYT
TRBJ2-1	TRBV19	.	ASSRADLQF